These T cell receptor beta chains were read from a single sample in a study of identical twins. TCRdb passed the 5' RACE reads through MiXCR, listing each CDR3 protein once. The top ten hold 0.44% of the sample, which has just under 550,000 distinct CDR3 sequences, 13% to 15% seen once. These data were also reused for a study on yellow fever vaccine responses in identical twins.

The sample was CD4+ T cells sorted from blood. Every receptor here comes from a woman under 30 in good health. The CDR3 runs from the conserved cysteine through the conserved F or W. The D gene is left open where the match is weak. The size of a clone is reported for some rows only, either as once, few or many, or as a class for expanded clones.

j_call,d_call,clone_size,v_call,cdr3_aa,cdr3_nt
TRBJ2-7,-,few,TRBV6-1,CASSPAGMAGIYEQYF,TGTGCCAGCAGTCCGGCAGGTATGGCGGGAATCTACGAGCAGTACTTC
TRBJ2-5,-,-,TRBV20-1,CSARDARDPQETQYF,TGCAGTGCTAGAGATGCAAGGGACCCTCAAGAGACCCAGTACTTC
TRBJ2-7,-,-,TRBV5-1,CASSLEPQGTSYEQYF,TGCGCCAGCAGCTTGGAACCCCAGGGGACTTCCTACGAGCAGTACTTC
TRBJ2-2,-,few,TRBV20-1,CSARDRTITGELFF,TGCAGTGCTAGAGATCGGACTATCACCGGGGAGCTGTTTTTT
TRBJ2-7,TRBD1,-,TRBV12-3/TRBV12-4,CASSEQGTTYEQYF,TGTGCCAGCAGTGAACAGGGGACGACCTACGAGCAGTACTTC
TRBJ2-1,TRBD2,few,TRBV5-1,CASSISSGSGDEQFF,TGCGCCAGCAGCATATCTAGCGGGAGTGGCGATGAGCAGTTCTTC
TRBJ1-1,-,few,TRBV2,CASSELENTEAFF,TGTGCCAGCAGTGAGCTCGAGAACACTGAAGCTTTCTTT
TRBJ1-6,TRBD1,-,TRBV10-3,CASGSGGPNSPLHF,TGTGCCAGCGGTTCAGGGGGCCCTAATTCACCCCTCCACTTT
TRBJ2-1,-,-,TRBV6-6,CASSYWEDNEQFF,TGTGCCAGCAGTTACTGGGAGGACAATGAGCAGTTCTTC
TRBJ2-5,TRBD2,few,TRBV29-1,CSVEDAGTSGRRGETQYF,TGCAGCGTTGAAGATGCGGGGACTAGCGGGAGGAGGGGAGAGACCCAGTACTTC
TRBJ2-2,TRBD2,-,TRBV3-1,CASSPQRTSRNTGELFF,TGTGCCAGCAGCCCCCAAAGGACTAGCCGGAACACCGGGGAGCTGTTTTTT
TRBJ2-1,TRBD2,-,TRBV6-1,CASSTAGTSGFNEQFF,TGTGCCAGCAGTACAGCCGGGACTAGCGGGTTCAATGAGCAGTTCTTC
TRBJ2-1,TRBD2,many,TRBV2,CASSASGRSNEQFF,TGTGCCAGCAGTGCAAGCGGGAGGTCCAATGAGCAGTTCTTC
TRBJ2-5,TRBD2,few,TRBV9,CASSDGLAGGLETQYF,TGTGCCAGCAGCGACGGACTAGCGGGGGGGTTGGAGACCCAGTACTTC
TRBJ2-5,TRBD2,-,TRBV15,CATSREAAGEETQYF,TGTGCCACCAGCAGAGAGGCAGCGGGGGAAGAGACCCAGTACTTC
TRBJ1-1,-,-,TRBV5-6,CASSFGTMGTEAFF,TGTGCCAGCAGCTTCGGGACAATGGGCACTGAAGCTTTCTTT
TRBJ1-1,-,-,TRBV5-1,CASSVTVMNTEAFF,TGCGCCAGCAGCGTGACAGTGATGAACACTGAAGCTTTCTTT
TRBJ2-3,-,-,TRBV4-2,CASSQALGADTLYF,TGTGCCAGCAGCCAGGCCCTCGGCGCAGATACGCTGTATTTT
TRBJ2-1,TRBD2,-,TRBV11-2,CASSLGTSGLAGAREQFF,TGTGCCAGCAGCTTAGGGACTTCGGGACTAGCGGGAGCTCGGGAGCAGTTCTTC
TRBJ1-4,-,few,TRBV28,CASSPEGLAGKLFF,TGTGCCAGCAGTCCAGAGGGGTTGGCGGGAAAACTGTTTTTT
TRBJ2-1,TRBD2,few,TRBV11-3,CASSIGRTPGTSGRLGYNEQFF,TGTGCCAGCAGCATAGGACGCACTCCTGGGACTAGCGGGAGATTAGGGTACAATGAGCAGTTCTTC
TRBJ2-1,TRBD1,few,TRBV5-1,CASSLDQGAHNEQFF,TGCGCCAGCAGCTTGGACCAGGGGGCGCACAATGAGCAGTTCTTC
TRBJ2-4,-,-,TRBV14,CASSQVEGLGNIQYF,TGTGCCAGCAGCCAAGTGGAGGGGTTGGGAAACATTCAGTACTTC
TRBJ1-6,-,few,TRBV12-3/TRBV12-4,CASKFKPSSYNSPLHF,TGTGCCAGCAAATTCAAACCGAGCTCCTATAATTCACCCCTCCACTTT
TRBJ1-1,TRBD1,few,TRBV5-1,CASRYGQGPTEAFF,TGCGCCAGCAGATATGGACAGGGACCCACTGAAGCTTTCTTT
TRBJ1-4,TRBD1,-,TRBV12-3/TRBV12-4,CASSSGQGANEKLFF,TGTGCCAGCAGTTCAGGACAGGGGGCTAATGAAAAACTGTTTTTT
TRBJ2-3,TRBD1,-,TRBV18,CASSLGTVGADTQYF,TGTGCCAGCTCACTCGGGACAGTCGGGGCGGATACGCAGTATTTT
TRBJ2-2,-,few,TRBV6-2/TRBV6-3,CASSYIGGRNTGELFF,TGTGCCAGCAGTTACATTGGGGGTCGGAACACCGGGGAGCTGTTTTTT
TRBJ2-5,-,-,TRBV29-1,CSGWDTQKAQYF,TGCAGCGGTTGGGACACCCAAAAGGCCCAGTACTTC
TRBJ2-1,-,-,TRBV21-1,CASSKSRERKEYNEQFF,TGTGCCAGCAGCAAAAGTAGAGAACGGAAAGAGTACAATGAGCAGTTCTTC
TRBJ2-4,TRBD2,-,TRBV7-8,CASSLAGTSLAKNIQYF,TGTGCCAGCAGCTTAGCGGGGACTAGTTTGGCCAAAAACATTCAGTACTTC
TRBJ2-2,TRBD1,few,TRBV28,CASSSLPGQGYMTNTGELFF,TGTGCCAGCAGTTCCCTTCCGGGACAGGGCTATATGACGAACACCGGGGAGCTGTTTTTT
TRBJ2-2,-,-,TRBV12-3/TRBV12-4,CASVISGELFF,TGTGCCAGCGTTATCTCCGGGGAGCTGTTTTTT